This T cell receptor beta chain was found in a study of T-cell memory formation after mild COVID-19. Germline assignment: CDR1 MNHEY and CDR2 SVGAGI. The ends were cut back, 5 bases at V and 6 bases at J, with 14 bases in the middle. This CDR3 region has 14 residues. This clonotype occurred a few times. Its antigen is not identified. Whole-study results and caveats: Cross-reactive memory seemingly joined, as some responding clones were found in pre-infection memory. Chiefly within CM and EM were the contracting CD4+ clones; CD8+ ones were within EMRA.

TCRdb independently ran MiXCR on the 5' RACE reads; one entry per CDR3 protein. The table lists fewer than 500,000 distinct CDR3 sequences, nearly 25% of them singletons. The rearrangement links TRBV6-5 to TRBJ2-1, with D possibly being TRBD1 (6 bases). This TCR was sampled from an adult woman who had mild COVID-19 (a few samples of this study predate the infection). Cell type and time point are not known. Material: PBMCs or a T cell subset sorted from them (not recorded which). CDR3 nucleotide sequence: TGTGCCAGCAGTCCCCCCGGCAGGGGCAATGAGCAGTTCTTC. Its translation: CASSPPGRGNEQFF.